These T cell receptor beta chains were read from a single sample in a study of beta chain features in type 1 diabetes. Sequencing used immunoSEQ multiplex PCR; TCRdb keeps in-frame clones, though not all of them. The sample records 250,000 or so clones, 27% being singletons. Input material: central memory CD4+ T cells from blood. These TCRs come from a man aged 25 to 40 in good health. Both conserved end residues are part of each CDR3. Fields, in order: J gene, D gene, V gene, clone size, CDR3 DNA, CDR3 protein. A D gene is named only where the DNA matches it firmly. Clone size is not always given. Where it is, it says once, few, many or a class for expanded clones.

j_call: TRBJ2-7
d_call: -
v_call: TRBV6-6
clone_size: -
cdr3_nt: TGTGCCAGCAGGGAGGGAACCCCCTACGAGCAGTACTTC
cdr3_aa: CASREGTPYEQYF

j_call: TRBJ1-1
d_call: -
v_call: TRBV7-9
clone_size: -
cdr3_nt: TGTGCCAGCAGCTCTAGGGCAGGGGAGGCTGAAGCTTTCTTT
cdr3_aa: CASSSRAGEAEAFF

j_call: TRBJ2-2
d_call: -
v_call: TRBV29-1
clone_size: -
cdr3_nt: TGCAGCGTTGAGAGGGGTAGTCCCGGGGAGCTGTTTTTT
cdr3_aa: CSVERGSPGELFF

j_call: TRBJ1-2
d_call: -
v_call: TRBV5-4
clone_size: -
cdr3_nt: TGTGACAGCAGCTTGCCAGGGGTTAACTATGGCTACACCTTC
cdr3_aa: CDSSLPGVNYGYTF

j_call: TRBJ2-7
d_call: TRBD1
v_call: TRBV30
clone_size: many
cdr3_nt: TGTGCCTGGAGTAACTCGGGACAGAACTACGAGCAGTACTTC
cdr3_aa: CAWSNSGQNYEQYF

j_call: TRBJ2-7
d_call: TRBD2
v_call: TRBV11-2
clone_size: few
cdr3_nt: TGTGCCAGCAGCTTTTCTAGCGGCTCCGCCTACGAGCAGTACTTC
cdr3_aa: CASSFSSGSAYEQYF

j_call: TRBJ2-5
d_call: TRBD1
v_call: TRBV30
clone_size: few
cdr3_nt: TGTGCCTGGAGTCGGGGACAGTCGCAAGAGACCCAGTACTTC
cdr3_aa: CAWSRGQSQETQYF

j_call: TRBJ2-1
d_call: TRBD1
v_call: TRBV5-6
clone_size: -
cdr3_nt: TGTGCCAGCAGCTTGAGTGGGACAGGGGTAGGTGAGCAGTTCTTC
cdr3_aa: CASSLSGTGVGEQFF

j_call: TRBJ2-7
d_call: TRBD2
v_call: TRBV7-9
clone_size: -
cdr3_nt: TGTGCCAGCAGCTTTAGCGGGAAGCCCTACGAGCAGTACTTC
cdr3_aa: CASSFSGKPYEQYF

j_call: TRBJ2-5
d_call: TRBD1
v_call: TRBV5-4
clone_size: few
cdr3_nt: TGTGCCAGCAGCCCCCGGGACAGGGAAGAGACCCAGTACTTC
cdr3_aa: CASSPRDREETQYF

j_call: TRBJ2-7
d_call: -
v_call: TRBV6-5
clone_size: -
cdr3_nt: TGTGCCAGCAGTCCAGGGCTCGAGCAGTACTTC
cdr3_aa: CASSPGLEQYF

j_call: TRBJ2-7
d_call: TRBD2
v_call: TRBV7-2
clone_size: -
cdr3_nt: TGTGCCAGCCGACCCCCTAGCGGCTCCTACGAGCAGTACTTC
cdr3_aa: CASRPPSGSYEQYF

j_call: TRBJ2-5
d_call: -
v_call: TRBV2
clone_size: -
cdr3_nt: TGTGCCACCCAGCGGGCGTTCCAAGAGACCCAGTACTTC
cdr3_aa: CATQRAFQETQYF

j_call: TRBJ1-5
d_call: TRBD1
v_call: TRBV9
clone_size: few
cdr3_nt: TGTGCCAGCAGCGTAGGACAGGGAAGGGGTCAGCCCCAGCATTTT
cdr3_aa: CASSVGQGRGQPQHF

j_call: TRBJ2-3
d_call: -
v_call: TRBV7-2
clone_size: few
cdr3_nt: TGTGCCAGCAGCTTAGTGGGGGACCGCACAGATACGCAGTATTTT
cdr3_aa: CASSLVGDRTDTQYF

j_call: TRBJ2-7
d_call: -
v_call: TRBV7-9
clone_size: -
cdr3_nt: TGTGCCAGCAGCTTAGAGGGGTTTTCCTACGAGCAGTACTTC
cdr3_aa: CASSLEGFSYEQYF

j_call: TRBJ2-2
d_call: -
v_call: TRBV10-3
clone_size: -
cdr3_nt: TGTGCCATCAGAGCCGGGGACATAAACACCGGGGAGCTGTTTTTT
cdr3_aa: CAIRAGDINTGELFF

j_call: TRBJ1-5
d_call: -
v_call: TRBV18
clone_size: -
cdr3_nt: TGTGCCAGCTCACCAGGGGGCAGAAATCAGCCCCAGCATTTT
cdr3_aa: CASSPGGRNQPQHF

j_call: TRBJ2-5
d_call: -
v_call: TRBV21-1
clone_size: -
cdr3_nt: TGTGCCAGCGACAGGTTGGAAAAGACCCAGTACTTC
cdr3_aa: CASDRLEKTQYF

j_call: TRBJ1-2
d_call: -
v_call: TRBV15
clone_size: -
cdr3_nt: TGTGCCACCAGCAGAGGGAGGGAACAGAACTATGGCTACACCTTC
cdr3_aa: CATSRGREQNYGYTF

j_call: TRBJ2-1
d_call: TRBD2
v_call: TRBV10-3
clone_size: -
cdr3_nt: TGTGCCATCAGTGATCGGACTAGCGGGAGAAATGAGCAGTTCTTC
cdr3_aa: CAISDRTSGRNEQFF

j_call: TRBJ2-7
d_call: TRBD2
v_call: TRBV2
clone_size: few
cdr3_nt: TGTGCCAGCAGCCTAAGAGCGGGAGGGTCCTACGAGCAGTACTTC
cdr3_aa: CASSLRAGGSYEQYF

j_call: TRBJ2-1
d_call: -
v_call: TRBV7-2
clone_size: -
cdr3_nt: TGTGCCAGCAGTGAGGCTAGCGTGAGGGCTGAGCAGTTCTTC
cdr3_aa: CASSEASVRAEQFF

j_call: TRBJ2-3
d_call: -
v_call: TRBV5-6
clone_size: few
cdr3_nt: TGTGCCAGCAGCACAGGGACAAGGACGCAGTATTTT
cdr3_aa: CASSTGTRTQYF

j_call: TRBJ2-1
d_call: -
v_call: TRBV18
clone_size: -
cdr3_nt: TGTGCCAGCTCAGTTACTCCCGCAGGGAGCTCCCGAGAGCAGTTCTTC
cdr3_aa: CASSVTPAGSSREQFF

j_call: TRBJ2-7
d_call: TRBD2
v_call: TRBV11-2
clone_size: -
cdr3_nt: TGTGCCAGCAGCCAGCGGACTAGCGGGCACTCCTACGAGCAGTACTTC
cdr3_aa: CASSQRTSGHSYEQYF

j_call: TRBJ2-3
d_call: TRBD2
v_call: TRBV5-6
clone_size: -
cdr3_nt: TGTGCCAGTGGTAGCGGGATGAGCACAGATACGCAGTATTTT
cdr3_aa: CASGSGMSTDTQYF

j_call: TRBJ1-1
d_call: -
v_call: TRBV30
clone_size: few
cdr3_nt: TGTGCCGTGACGAGGGGCGGGACTGAAGCTTTCTTT
cdr3_aa: CAVTRGGTEAFF

j_call: TRBJ1-4
d_call: TRBD1
v_call: TRBV4-2
clone_size: -
cdr3_nt: TGTGCCAGCAGCCAAGTAGGCGCAGGGGGAGACGAAAAGCTGTTTTTT
cdr3_aa: CASSQVGAGGDEKLFF

j_call: TRBJ2-7
d_call: -
v_call: TRBV30
clone_size: few
cdr3_nt: TGTGCCTGGACCCCAGGGGGAGCGGGGTCCTACGAGCAGTACTTC
cdr3_aa: CAWTPGGAGSYEQYF

j_call: TRBJ2-5
d_call: -
v_call: TRBV30
clone_size: few
cdr3_nt: TGTGCCGGGAGGCCCCTAGGAAAGGGGCAAGAGACCCAGTACTTC
cdr3_aa: CAGRPLGKGQETQYF

j_call: TRBJ2-3
d_call: -
v_call: TRBV29-1
clone_size: few
cdr3_nt: TGCAGCGTTGAAGATCCCCTGAGAAATACGCAGTATTTT
cdr3_aa: CSVEDPLRNTQYF